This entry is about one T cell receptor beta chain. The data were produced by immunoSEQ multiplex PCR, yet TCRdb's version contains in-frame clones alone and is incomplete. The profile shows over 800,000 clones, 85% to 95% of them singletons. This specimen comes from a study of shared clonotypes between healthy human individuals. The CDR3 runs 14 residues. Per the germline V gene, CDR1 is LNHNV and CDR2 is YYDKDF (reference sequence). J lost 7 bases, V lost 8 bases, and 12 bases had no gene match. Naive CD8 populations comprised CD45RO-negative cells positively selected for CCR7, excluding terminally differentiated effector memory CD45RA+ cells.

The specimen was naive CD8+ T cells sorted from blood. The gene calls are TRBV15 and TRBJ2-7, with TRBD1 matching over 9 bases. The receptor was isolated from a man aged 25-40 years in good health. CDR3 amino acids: CATGTGSETTEQYF. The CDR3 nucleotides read TGTGCCACCGGGACAGGGTCCGAGACTACGGAGCAGTACTTC.